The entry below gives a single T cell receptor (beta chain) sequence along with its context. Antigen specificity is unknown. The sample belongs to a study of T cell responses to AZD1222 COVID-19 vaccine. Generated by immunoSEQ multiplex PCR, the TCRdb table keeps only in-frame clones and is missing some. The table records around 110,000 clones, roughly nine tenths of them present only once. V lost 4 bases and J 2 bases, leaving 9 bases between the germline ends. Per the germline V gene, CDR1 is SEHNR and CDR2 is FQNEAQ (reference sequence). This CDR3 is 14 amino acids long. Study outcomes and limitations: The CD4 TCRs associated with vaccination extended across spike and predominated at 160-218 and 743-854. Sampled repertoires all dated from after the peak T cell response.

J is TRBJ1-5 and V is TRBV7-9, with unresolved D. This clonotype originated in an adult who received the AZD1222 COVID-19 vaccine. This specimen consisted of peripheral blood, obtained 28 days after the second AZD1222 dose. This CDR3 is CASSSEDGNQPQHF. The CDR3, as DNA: TGTGCCAGCAGCTCAGAAGACGGCAATCAGCCCCAGCATTTT. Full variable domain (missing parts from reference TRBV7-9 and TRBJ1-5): DTGVSQNPRHKITKRGQNVTFRCDPISEHNRLYWYRQTLGQGPEFLTYFQNEAQLEKSRLLSDRFSAERPKGSFSTLEIQRTEQGDSAMYLCASSSEDGNQPQHFGDGTRLSIL.